This TCR beta chain comes out of a study of blood T cell repertoires in COVID-19. The protocol was immunoSEQ multiplex PCR, while the TCRdb copy is restricted to in-frame clones and leaves out a portion. The sample carries roughly 140,000 clones, about three quarters recorded once. This CDR3 has 13 amino acids. J gave up 5 bases and V 4 bases, and 2 bases lay outside the gene matches. Looked up from germline, CDR1 is LGHDT and CDR2 is YNNKEL (reference sequence). The sequenced sample was peripheral blood. V usage is TRBV3-1 (or the pseudogene TRBV3-2) and J usage is TRBJ2-3, with 8 bases identical to TRBD1. This TCR was sampled from a woman in her sixties with acute or convalescent COVID-19. CDR3 amino acids: CASSLDRVDTQYF. The CDR3 coding sequence is TGTGCCAGCAGCCTGGACAGGGTAGATACGCAGTATTTT.